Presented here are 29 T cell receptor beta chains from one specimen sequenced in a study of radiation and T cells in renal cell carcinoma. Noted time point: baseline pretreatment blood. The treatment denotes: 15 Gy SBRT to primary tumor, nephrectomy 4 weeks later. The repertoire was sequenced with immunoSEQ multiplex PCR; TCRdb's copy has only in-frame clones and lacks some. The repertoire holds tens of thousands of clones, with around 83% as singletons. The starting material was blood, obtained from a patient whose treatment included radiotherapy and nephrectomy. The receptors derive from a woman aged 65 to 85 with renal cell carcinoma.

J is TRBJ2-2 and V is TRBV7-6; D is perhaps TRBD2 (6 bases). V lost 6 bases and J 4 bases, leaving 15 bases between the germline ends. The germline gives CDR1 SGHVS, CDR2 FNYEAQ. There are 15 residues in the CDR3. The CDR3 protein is CASSNGGQITGELFF. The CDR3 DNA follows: TGTGCCAGCAGTAACGGAGGGCAGATCACCGGGGAGCTGTTTTTT.

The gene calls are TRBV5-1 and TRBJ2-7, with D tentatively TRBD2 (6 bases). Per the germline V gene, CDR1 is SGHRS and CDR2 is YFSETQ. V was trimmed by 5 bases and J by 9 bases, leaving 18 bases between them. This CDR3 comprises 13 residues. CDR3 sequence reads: CASSLAGTPGQYF. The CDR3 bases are TGCGCCAGCAGTCTGGCTGGGACTCCAGGGCAGTACTTC.

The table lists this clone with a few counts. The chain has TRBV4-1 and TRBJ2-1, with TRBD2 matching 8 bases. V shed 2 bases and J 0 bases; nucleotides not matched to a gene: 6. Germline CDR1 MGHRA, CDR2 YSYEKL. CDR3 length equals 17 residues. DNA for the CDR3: TGCGCCAGCAGCCAATTTAGCGGGGCGAGCTCCTACAATGAGCAGTTCTTC. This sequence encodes CASSQFSGASSYNEQFF.

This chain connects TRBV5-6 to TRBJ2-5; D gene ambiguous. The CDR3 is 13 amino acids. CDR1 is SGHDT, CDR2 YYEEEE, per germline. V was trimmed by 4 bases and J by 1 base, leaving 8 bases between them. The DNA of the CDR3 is TGTGCCAGCAGCGTACAGATCCAAGAGACCCAGTACTTC. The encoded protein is CASSVQIQETQYF. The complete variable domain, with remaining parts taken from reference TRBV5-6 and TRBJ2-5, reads DAGVTQSPTHLIKTRGQQVTLRCSPKSGHDTVSWYQQALGQGPQFIFQYYEEEERQRGNFPDRFSGHQFPNYSSELNVNALLLGDSALYLCASSVQIQETQYFGPGTRLLVL.

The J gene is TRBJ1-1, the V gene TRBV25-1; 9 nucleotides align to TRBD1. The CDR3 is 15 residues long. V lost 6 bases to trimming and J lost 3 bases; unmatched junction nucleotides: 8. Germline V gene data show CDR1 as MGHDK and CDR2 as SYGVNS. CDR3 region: CASSDPRTGDTEAFF. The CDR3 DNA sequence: TGTGCCAGCAGCGATCCACGGACAGGGGACACTGAAGCTTTCTTT.

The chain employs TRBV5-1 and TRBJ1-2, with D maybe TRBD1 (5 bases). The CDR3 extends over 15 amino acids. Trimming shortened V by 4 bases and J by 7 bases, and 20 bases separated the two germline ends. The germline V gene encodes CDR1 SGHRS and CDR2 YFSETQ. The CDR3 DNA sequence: TGCGCCAGCAGCCCAATTTTTCGGGGGGAAAGTGGCTACACCTTC. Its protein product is CASSPIFRGESGYTF.

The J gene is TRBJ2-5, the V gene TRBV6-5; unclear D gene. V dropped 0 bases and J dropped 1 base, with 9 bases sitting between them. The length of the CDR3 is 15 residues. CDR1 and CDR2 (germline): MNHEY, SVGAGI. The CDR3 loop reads CASSYSTAPQETQYF. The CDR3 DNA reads TGTGCCAGCAGTTACTCGACTGCACCCCAAGAGACCCAGTACTTC.

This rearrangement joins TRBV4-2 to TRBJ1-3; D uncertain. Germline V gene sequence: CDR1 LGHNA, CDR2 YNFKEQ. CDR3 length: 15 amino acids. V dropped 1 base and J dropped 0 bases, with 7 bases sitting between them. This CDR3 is CASSQGSSSGNTIYF. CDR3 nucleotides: TGTGCCAGCAGCCAAGGGAGTAGCTCTGGAAACACCATATATTTT.

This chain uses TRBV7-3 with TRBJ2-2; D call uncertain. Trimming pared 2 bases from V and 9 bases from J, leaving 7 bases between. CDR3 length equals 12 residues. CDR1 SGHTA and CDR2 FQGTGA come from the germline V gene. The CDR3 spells CASSLDSRELFF. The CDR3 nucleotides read TGTGCCAGCAGCTTAGATTCCAGGGAGCTGTTTTTT. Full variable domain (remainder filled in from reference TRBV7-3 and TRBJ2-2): GAGVSQTPSNKVTEKGKYVELRCDPISGHTALYWYRQSLGQGPEFLIYFQGTGAADDSGLPNDRFFAVRPEGSVSTLKIQRTERGDSAVYLCASSLDSRELFFGEGSRLTVL.

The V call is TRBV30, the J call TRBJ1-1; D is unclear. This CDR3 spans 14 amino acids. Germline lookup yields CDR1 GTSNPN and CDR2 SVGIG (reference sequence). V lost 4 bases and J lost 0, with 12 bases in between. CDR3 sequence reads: CAWNPGSLNTEAFF. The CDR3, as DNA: TGTGCCTGGAATCCCGGATCTTTGAACACTGAAGCTTTCTTT.

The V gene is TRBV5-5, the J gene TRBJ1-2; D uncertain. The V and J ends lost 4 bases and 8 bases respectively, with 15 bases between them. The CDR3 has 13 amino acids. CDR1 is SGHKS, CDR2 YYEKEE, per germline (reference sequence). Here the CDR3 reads CASSPFEAWGYTF. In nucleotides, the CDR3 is TGTGCCAGCAGCCCCTTCGAAGCCTGGGGCTACACCTTC.

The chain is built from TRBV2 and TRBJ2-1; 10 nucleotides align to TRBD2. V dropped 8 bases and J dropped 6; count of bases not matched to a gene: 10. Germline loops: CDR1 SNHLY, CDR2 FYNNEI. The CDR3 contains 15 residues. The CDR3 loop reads CASGRSGGASNEQFF. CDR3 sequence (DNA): TGTGCCAGCGGACGGAGCGGGGGGGCTTCCAATGAGCAGTTCTTC.

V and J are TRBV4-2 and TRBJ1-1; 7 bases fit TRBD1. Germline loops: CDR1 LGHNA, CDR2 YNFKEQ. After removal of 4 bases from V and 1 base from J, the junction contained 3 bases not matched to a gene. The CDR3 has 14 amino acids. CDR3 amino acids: CASSPGQANTEAFF. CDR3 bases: TGTGCCAGCAGCCCAGGACAGGCGAACACTGAAGCTTTCTTT.

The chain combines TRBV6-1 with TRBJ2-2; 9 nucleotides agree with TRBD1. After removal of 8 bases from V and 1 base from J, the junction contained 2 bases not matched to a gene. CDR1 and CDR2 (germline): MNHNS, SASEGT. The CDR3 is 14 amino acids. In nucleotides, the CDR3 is TGTGCCAGCCGGGACAGGGTGAACACCGGGGAGCTGTTTTTT. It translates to CASRDRVNTGELFF.

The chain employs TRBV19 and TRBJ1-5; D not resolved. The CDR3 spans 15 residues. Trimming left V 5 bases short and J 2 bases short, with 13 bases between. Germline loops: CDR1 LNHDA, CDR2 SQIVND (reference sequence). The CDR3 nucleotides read TGTGCCAGTAGTCCCGGGTCAGTAGGCAATCAGCCCCAGCATTTT. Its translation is CASSPGSVGNQPQHF.

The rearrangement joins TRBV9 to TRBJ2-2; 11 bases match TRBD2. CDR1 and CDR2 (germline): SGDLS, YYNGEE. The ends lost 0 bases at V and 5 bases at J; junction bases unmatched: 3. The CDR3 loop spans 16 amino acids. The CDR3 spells CASSVGGLAATGELFF. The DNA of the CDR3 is TGTGCCAGCAGCGTAGGGGGACTAGCGGCAACCGGGGAGCTGTTTTTT.

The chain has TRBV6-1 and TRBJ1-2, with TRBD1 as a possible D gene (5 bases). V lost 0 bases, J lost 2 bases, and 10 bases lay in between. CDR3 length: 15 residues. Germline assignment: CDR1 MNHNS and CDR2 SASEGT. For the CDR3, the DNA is TGTGCCAGCAGTGAAGCAGGGGTTGGGAACTATGGCTACACCTTC. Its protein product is CASSEAGVGNYGYTF.

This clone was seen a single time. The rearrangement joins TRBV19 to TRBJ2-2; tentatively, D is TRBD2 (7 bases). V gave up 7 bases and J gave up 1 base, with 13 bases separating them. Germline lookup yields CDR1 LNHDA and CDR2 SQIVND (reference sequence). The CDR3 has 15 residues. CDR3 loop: CASKGGSGNTGELFF. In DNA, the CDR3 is TGTGCCAGTAAGGGGGGGAGTGGGAACACCGGGGAGCTGTTTTTT.

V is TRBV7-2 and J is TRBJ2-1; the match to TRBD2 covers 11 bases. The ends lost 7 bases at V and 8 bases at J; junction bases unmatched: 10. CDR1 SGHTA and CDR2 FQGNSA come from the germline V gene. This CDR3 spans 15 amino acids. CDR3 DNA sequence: TGTGCCAGCAACACTCGGGCTAGCGGGGGGTATGAGCAGTTCTTC. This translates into CASNTRASGGYEQFF.

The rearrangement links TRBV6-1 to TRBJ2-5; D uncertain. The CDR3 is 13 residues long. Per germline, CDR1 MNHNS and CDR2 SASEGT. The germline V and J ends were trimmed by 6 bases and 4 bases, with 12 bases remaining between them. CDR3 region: CASRGPAGETQYF. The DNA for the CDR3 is TGTGCCAGCAGGGGCCCGGCAGGAGAGACCCAGTACTTC.

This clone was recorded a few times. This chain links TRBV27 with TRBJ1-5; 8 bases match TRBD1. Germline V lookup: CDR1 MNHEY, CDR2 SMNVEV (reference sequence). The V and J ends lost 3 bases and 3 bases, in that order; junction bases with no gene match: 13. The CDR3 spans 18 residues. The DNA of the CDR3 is TGTGCCAGCAGTTTTAGTTTCCCCGGGACAGGAAACAATCAGCCCCAGCATTTT. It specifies CASSFSFPGTGNNQPQHF.

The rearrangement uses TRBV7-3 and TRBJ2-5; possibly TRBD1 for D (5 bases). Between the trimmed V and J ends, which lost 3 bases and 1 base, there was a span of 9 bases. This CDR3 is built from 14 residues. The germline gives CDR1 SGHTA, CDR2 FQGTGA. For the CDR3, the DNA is TGTGCCAGCAGCTTCCAGGGCCCCCAAGAGACCCAGTACTTC. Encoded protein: CASSFQGPQETQYF.

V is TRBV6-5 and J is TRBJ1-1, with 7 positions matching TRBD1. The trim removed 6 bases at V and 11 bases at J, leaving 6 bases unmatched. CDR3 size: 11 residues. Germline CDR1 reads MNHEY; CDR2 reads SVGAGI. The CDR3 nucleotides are TGTGCCAGCAGGTACACAGGGGTGGCTTTCTTT. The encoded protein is CASRYTGVAFF.

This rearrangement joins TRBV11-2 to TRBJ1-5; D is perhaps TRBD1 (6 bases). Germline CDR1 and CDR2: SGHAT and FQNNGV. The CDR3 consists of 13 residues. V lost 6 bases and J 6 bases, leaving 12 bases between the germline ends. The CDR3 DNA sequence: TGTGCCAGCAGTCAAGGGGGAGGTCAGCCCCAGCATTTT. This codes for CASSQGGGQPQHF. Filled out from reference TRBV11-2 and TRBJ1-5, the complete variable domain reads EAGVAQSPRYKIIEKRQSVAFWCNPISGHATLYWYQQILGQGPKLLIQFQNNGVVDDSQLPKDRFSAERLKGVDSTLKIQPAKLEDSAVYLCASSQGGGQPQHFGDGTRLSIL.

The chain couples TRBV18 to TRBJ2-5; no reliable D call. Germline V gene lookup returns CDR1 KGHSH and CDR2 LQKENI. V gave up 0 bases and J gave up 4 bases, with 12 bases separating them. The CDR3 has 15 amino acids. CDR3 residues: CASSPPMGIRETQYF. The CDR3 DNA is TGTGCCAGCTCACCACCGATGGGAATCAGAGAGACCCAGTACTTC.

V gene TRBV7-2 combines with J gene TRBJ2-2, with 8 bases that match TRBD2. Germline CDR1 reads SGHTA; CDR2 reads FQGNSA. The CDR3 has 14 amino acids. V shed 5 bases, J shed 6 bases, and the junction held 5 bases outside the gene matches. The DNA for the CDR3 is TGTGCCAGCAGCCAGCCTAGCGGGCCCGGGGAGCTGTTTTTT. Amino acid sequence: CASSQPSGPGELFF. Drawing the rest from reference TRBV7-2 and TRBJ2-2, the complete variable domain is GAGVSQSPSNKVTEKGKDVELRCDPISGHTALYWYRQSLGQGLEFLIYFQGNSAPDKSGLPSDRFSAERTGGSVSTLTIQRTQQEDSAVYLCASSQPSGPGELFFGEGSRLTVL.

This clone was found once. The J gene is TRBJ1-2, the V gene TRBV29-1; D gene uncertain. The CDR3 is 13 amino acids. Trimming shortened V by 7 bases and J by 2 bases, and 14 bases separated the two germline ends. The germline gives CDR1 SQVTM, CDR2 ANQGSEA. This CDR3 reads CSAELRENYGYTF. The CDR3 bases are TGCAGCGCTGAGCTGAGGGAGAACTATGGCTACACCTTC.

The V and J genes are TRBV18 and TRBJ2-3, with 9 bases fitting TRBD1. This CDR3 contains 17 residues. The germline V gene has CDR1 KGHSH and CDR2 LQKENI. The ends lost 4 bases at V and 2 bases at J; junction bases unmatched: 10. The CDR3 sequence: CASSLSGTGQFTDTQYF. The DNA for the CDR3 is TGTGCCAGCTCACTCTCCGGGACAGGGCAATTCACAGATACGCAGTATTTT.

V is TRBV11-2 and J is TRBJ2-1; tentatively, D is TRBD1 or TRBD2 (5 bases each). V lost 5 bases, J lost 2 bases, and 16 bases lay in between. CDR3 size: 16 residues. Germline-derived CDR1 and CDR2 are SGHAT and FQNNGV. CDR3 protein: CASSDEGRVPYNEQFF. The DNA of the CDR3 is TGTGCCAGCAGCGACGAGGGGCGGGTCCCCTACAATGAGCAGTTCTTC.